The 20 T cell receptor beta chains in this list originate from one sample, sequenced in a study of human T cells and chemical hapten exposure. TCRdb called the RACE reads again in MiXCR, with one record for every CDR3 protein. The table records some 52,000 distinct CDR3 sequences, about 10% of them present only once. Time point here: patch test 1, 2 weeks after DPC sensitization. Treatment defined: therapeutic diphenylcyclopropenone sensitization with weekly scalp DPC. Researchers extracted total RNA from unfractionated whole blood. This specimen was whole blood, taken in connection with sensitization to the hapten diphenylcyclopropenone (DPC). Receptors were obtained from a woman between 35 and 50 years old with alopecia areata. Some clones in this sample may be carry-over from other donors' samples.

This clonotype was picked up many times. CDR3: CASSQDPSYEQYF. CDR3 in DNA: TGTGCCAGCAGCCAAGATCCTTCCTACGAGCAGTACTTC. The V gene is TRBV3-1, the J gene TRBJ2-7; D call uncertain. The CDR3 sequence is 13 residues long. Germline V gives CDR1 LGHDT, CDR2 YNNKEL (reference sequence). V shed 0 bases and J shed 1 base, with 4 bases lying between them.

Relative to its sample, this clonotype is medium-sized (0.01 to 0.1%). The genes are TRBV30 and TRBJ2-7; a weak D match, TRBD1 (6 bases). The germline V gene has CDR1 GTSNPN and CDR2 SVGIG (reference sequence). Trimming removed 0 bases at V and 3 bases at J, with 12 bases between. The CDR3 sequence is 14 residues long. DNA for the CDR3: TGTGCCTGGAGTGTAGGGGGACCGCTCTACGAGCAGTACTTC. Residues: CAWSVGGPLYEQYF.

Only a few counts were recorded for this clonotype. This chain links TRBV28 with TRBJ2-4; D is perhaps TRBD2 (6 bases). Germline-derived CDR1 and CDR2 are MDHEN and SYDVKM. The CDR3 has 12 residues. Trimming cost V 5 bases and J 14 bases, with 16 bases left between them. CDR3 region: CASSRPPGAEYF. CDR3 DNA sequence: TGTGCCAGCAGTAGGCCCCCGGGAGCCGAGTACTTC. Complete variable domain (other parts from reference TRBV28 and TRBJ2-4): DVKVTQSSRYLVKRTGEKVFLECVQDMDHENMFWYRQDPGLGLRLIYFSYDVKMKEKGDIPEGYSVSREKKERFSLILESASTNQTSMYLCASSRPPGAEYFGAGTRLSVL.

This clonotype was seen a few times. The chain carries TRBV27 and TRBJ2-3; D is perhaps TRBD1 or TRBD2 (5 bases each). The length of the CDR3 is 17 residues. V shed 5 bases and J shed 0 bases, with 18 bases lying between them. The germline CDR1 and CDR2 sequences are MNHEY and SMNVEV (reference sequence). For the CDR3, the DNA is TGTGCCAGCAGTCAGGAAGCTAGCAGGGCTAGCACAGATACGCAGTATTTT. Its translation: CASSQEASRASTDTQYF.

This clonotype came up a few times. The rearrangement uses TRBV20-1 and TRBJ1-5; 7 bases match TRBD1. The CDR3 is made up of 15 amino acids. Trimming took 4 bases from V and 0 from J; bases not matched to a gene: 6. The germline CDR1 and CDR2 sequences are DFQATT and SNEGSKA (reference sequence). The CDR3 is CSATRDSYSNQPQHF. CDR3 DNA: TGCAGTGCTACTCGGGACAGTTATAGCAATCAGCCCCAGCATTTT.

Many counts were recorded for this clonotype. J is TRBJ2-5 and V is TRBV30; the match to TRBD2 covers 8 bases. The germline V gene encodes CDR1 GTSNPN and CDR2 SVGIG (reference sequence). V was pared by 0 bases and J by 4 bases, with 10 bases of the junction left unmatched. The CDR3 has 16 amino acids. DNA for the CDR3: TGTGCCTGGAGTGTAGTGGCGGGGGGTCTTTCAGAGACCCAGTACTTC. Its protein product is CAWSVVAGGLSETQYF.

In its sample, this clonotype was seen a few times. The CDR3 DNA reads TGTGCCAGCAGCCCCAACGATTTCTCTGGGGCCAACGTCCTGACTTTC. Protein product: CASSPNDFSGANVLTF. The chain joins TRBV7-6 to TRBJ2-6; D gene uncertain. Trimming shortened V by 5 bases and J by 0 bases, and 11 bases separated the two germline ends. Germline V lookup: CDR1 SGHVS, CDR2 FNYEAQ. This CDR3 region has 16 residues.

This clonotype was picked up a small number of times. This chain connects TRBV29-1 to TRBJ1-1, with D possibly TRBD1 on 5 matching bases. Trimming took off 7 bases at V and 4 bases at J, with 13 bases between the two ends. The CDR3 runs to 12 residues. Per the germline V gene, CDR1 is SQVTM and CDR2 is ANQGSEA. The CDR3 spells CSGVGRGTEAFF. The DNA of the CDR3 is TGCAGCGGGGTGGGGCGCGGCACTGAAGCTTTCTTT.

This clonotype was seen at least ten times. This chain links TRBV6-2 or TRBV6-3 with TRBJ1-2, with D unresolved. Germline values: CDR1 MNHEY, CDR2 SVGEGT. V shed 0 bases and J shed 8 bases, with 13 bases lying between them. The CDR3 length is 14 residues. The CDR3 bases are TGTGCCAGCAGTTACTCTGTTGGAGGAAACGGCTACACCTTC. This sequence encodes CASSYSVGGNGYTF.

This clonotype was seen repeatedly, ten times or more. The chain combines TRBV28 with TRBJ1-4, with TRBD1 matching over 7 bases. CDR1 and CDR2 from the germline V gene are MDHEN and SYDVKM. CDR3 length: 14 residues. V dropped 2 bases and J dropped 11; count of bases not matched to a gene: 8. CDR3 in amino acids: CASSLGGGRTKLFF. CDR3 sequence (DNA): TGTGCCAGCAGTTTAGGAGGGGGCAGGACGAAACTGTTTTTT.

J is TRBJ1-5 and V is TRBV19; D remains ambiguous. Trimming removed 5 bases at V and 5 bases at J, with 13 bases between. Germline V lookup: CDR1 LNHDA, CDR2 SQIVND (reference sequence). The CDR3 runs 14 residues. The CDR3 bases are TGTGCCAGTAGTCCGCGACGGCGGTATCAGCCCCAGCATTTT. Amino acid sequence: CASSPRRRYQPQHF.

This clonotype appeared many times. CDR3 protein: CSARGPNRDEQYF. The DNA for the CDR3 is TGCAGTGCTAGAGGCCCTAACAGGGACGAGCAGTACTTC. This chain links TRBV20-1 with TRBJ2-7, with D possibly TRBD1 on 6 matching bases. V was pared by 1 base and J by 5 bases, with 12 bases between. The CDR3 has 13 amino acids. Germline V gives CDR1 DFQATT, CDR2 SNEGSKA (reference sequence).

This clonotype occurred a few times. The junction does not match germline at one end; this may be a read error. The chain recombines TRBV28 with TRBJ2-2, with 11 nucleotides matching TRBD1. Per the germline V gene, CDR1 is MDHEN and CDR2 is SYDVKM. The CDR3 totals 14 residues. The CDR3 DNA reads as TGTGCCAGCAGCACATCCCCCGGGACAGGGGGGCTGTTTTTT. Translating gives CASSTSPGTGGLFF.

The CDR3 here is CSVAWGLPDNEQFF. Here the CDR3 DNA reads TGCAGCGTCGCATGGGGGCTCCCCGACAATGAGCAGTTCTTC. The chain uses TRBV29-1 and TRBJ2-1, with D maybe TRBD1 (6 bases). The CDR3 has 14 amino acids. Germline CDR1 SQVTM, CDR2 ANQGSEA. V was cut by 6 bases and J by 5 bases, with 17 bases left in between.

Many counts were recorded for this clonotype. The genes are TRBV11-2 and TRBJ1-5; 8 bases match TRBD1. After removal of 5 bases from V and 1 base from J, the junction contained 4 bases not matched to a gene. Germline CDR1 reads SGHAT; CDR2 reads FQNNGV. The CDR3 runs to 15 residues. CDR3 sequence reads: CASSTGTGSNQPQHF. DNA for the CDR3: TGTGCCAGCAGCACCGGGACAGGAAGCAATCAGCCCCAGCATTTT.

In its sample, this clonotype was seen a few times. This sequence joins TRBV29-1 and TRBJ2-6, with a possible D match to TRBD1 (6 bases). This CDR3 comprises 14 residues. Per the germline V gene, CDR1 is SQVTM and CDR2 is ANQGSEA. With 6 bases removed from V and 1 base from J, the gap between germline ends came to 10 bases. The DNA of the CDR3 is TGCAGCGTCAAGAGGGGGTCTGGGGCCAACGTCCTGACTTTC. It yields the protein CSVKRGSGANVLTF.

The table lists this clonotype with a few counts. The chain is built from TRBV7-9 and TRBJ2-7; D not resolved. V lost 10 bases to trimming and J lost 5 bases, with 18 bases between them. Germline V gene data show CDR1 as SEHNR and CDR2 as FQNEAQ (reference sequence). This CDR3 is built from 13 residues. The CDR3 sequence is CATLGLESNEQYF. CDR3 bases: TGTGCCACCCTTGGGCTAGAAAGTAACGAGCAGTACTTC.

This clonotype showed up many times. The genes are TRBV7-9 and TRBJ1-4; D gene uncertain. V was cut by 5 bases and J by 6 bases, with 10 bases left in between. CDR1 SEHNR and CDR2 FQNEAQ come from the germline V gene (reference sequence). The CDR3 has 13 residues. The CDR3: CASSPQEDEKLFF. CDR3 DNA sequence: TGTGCCAGCAGCCCCCAAGAGGATGAAAAACTGTTTTTT.

The V and J genes are TRBV6-2 or TRBV6-3 and TRBJ1-5, with 7 positions matching TRBD1. The CDR3 runs 16 residues. From germline, CDR1 is MNHEY and CDR2 SVGEGT. V lost 3 bases to trimming and J lost 6 bases; unmatched junction nucleotides: 11. The CDR3, as DNA: TGTGCCAGCAGTTATCAATACAGGGGTGGCGGTCAGCCCCAGCATTTT. The encoded protein is CASSYQYRGGGQPQHF.

The chain is built from TRBV29-1 and TRBJ2-7, with D possibly TRBD1 on 5 matching bases. This CDR3 contains 13 residues. From germline, CDR1 is SQVTM and CDR2 ANQGSEA. V gave up 2 bases and J gave up 3 bases, with 11 bases separating them. The CDR3 region is CSVEKGSGYEQYF. CDR3 bases: TGCAGCGTTGAAAAGGGGTCGGGCTACGAGCAGTACTTC.